A selection of T cell receptor beta chains follows, all from one sample in a study of blood T cell repertoires in COVID-19. This table comes from immunoSEQ multiplex PCR, and its TCRdb copy is limited to in-frame clones, with some not included. The sample consists of about 290,000 clones, 85% of them appearing once. The sequencing input was peripheral blood. These receptors were obtained from a woman aged 50 to 60 with active or convalescent COVID-19. Both conserved end residues are part of each CDR3. Each record gives: clone size, V gene, J gene, D gene, CDR3 protein, CDR3 DNA. D genes are given only for firm matches. Only some rows state a clone size, as once, few, many or a class for expanded clones.

abundance: -; v_gene: TRBV19; j_gene: TRBJ1-2; d_gene: TRBD1; CDR3aa: CASSPQGTGLNYGYTF; CDR3nt: TGTGCCAGTAGTCCGCAGGGGACAGGACTTAACTATGGCTACACCTTC
abundance: -; v_gene: TRBV28; j_gene: TRBJ2-1; d_gene: -; CDR3aa: CASSLSVTGGGEQFF; CDR3nt: TGTGCCAGCAGTTTATCCGTGACAGGAGGTGGCGAGCAGTTCTTC
abundance: -; v_gene: TRBV5-1; j_gene: TRBJ1-4; d_gene: TRBD1; CDR3aa: CASSATGATNEKLFF; CDR3nt: TGCGCCAGCAGCGCCACAGGGGCAACTAATGAAAAACTGTTTTTT
abundance: -; v_gene: TRBV14; j_gene: TRBJ2-7; d_gene: -; CDR3aa: CASSQESTPPNTRAPYEQYF; CDR3nt: TGTGCCAGCAGCCAAGAATCCACCCCGCCTAACACCAGGGCCCCCTACGAGCAGTACTTC
abundance: -; v_gene: TRBV13; j_gene: TRBJ2-1; d_gene: TRBD2; CDR3aa: CASSLGLAGGNEQFF; CDR3nt: TGTGCCAGCAGCTTAGGACTAGCGGGAGGGAATGAGCAGTTCTTC
abundance: -; v_gene: TRBV7-8; j_gene: TRBJ1-1; d_gene: -; CDR3aa: CASSHERVTEAFF; CDR3nt: TGTGCCAGCAGCCACGAGAGGGTAACTGAAGCTTTCTTT
abundance: -; v_gene: TRBV7-9; j_gene: TRBJ1-1; d_gene: TRBD1; CDR3aa: CASSLTGANTEAFF; CDR3nt: TGTGCCAGCAGCTTAACAGGGGCGAACACTGAAGCTTTCTTT
abundance: -; v_gene: TRBV4-2; j_gene: TRBJ1-4; d_gene: -; CDR3aa: CASSQDGTEGSGTNEKLFF; CDR3nt: TGTGCCAGCAGCCAAGATGGGACTGAGGGTTCGGGAACTAATGAAAAACTGTTTTTT
abundance: -; v_gene: TRBV5-1; j_gene: TRBJ1-1; d_gene: -; CDR3aa: CASSREVQAFGAFF; CDR3nt: TGCGCCAGCAGCCGTGAGGTACAGGCATTTGGTGCTTTCTTT
abundance: -; v_gene: TRBV27; j_gene: TRBJ2-1; d_gene: TRBD1; CDR3aa: CASRTGNYNEQFF; CDR3nt: TGTGCCAGCAGGACAGGGAACTACAATGAGCAGTTCTTC
abundance: -; v_gene: TRBV20-1; j_gene: TRBJ2-5; d_gene: -; CDR3aa: CSASRGLTSQETQYF; CDR3nt: TGCAGTGCTAGTCGCGGACTAACCAGTCAAGAGACCCAGTACTTC
abundance: -; v_gene: TRBV4-2; j_gene: TRBJ2-3; d_gene: -; CDR3aa: CASSQARDSTDTQYF; CDR3nt: TGTGCCAGCAGCCAGGCCCGGGACTCCACAGATACGCAGTATTTT
abundance: many; v_gene: TRBV2; j_gene: TRBJ2-7; d_gene: -; CDR3aa: CASSVIEGAYEQYF; CDR3nt: TGTGCCAGCAGTGTCATTGAAGGGGCCTACGAGCAGTACTTC
abundance: once; v_gene: TRBV10-3; j_gene: TRBJ1-2; d_gene: TRBD1; CDR3aa: CAISDPLTGEDNYGYTF; CDR3nt: TGTGCCATCAGTGACCCTCTGACAGGGGAGGATAACTATGGCTACACCTTC
abundance: -; v_gene: TRBV15; j_gene: TRBJ1-1; d_gene: TRBD1; CDR3aa: CATSRIPQGAYTEAFF; CDR3nt: TGTGCCACCAGCAGAATACCACAGGGGGCGTATACTGAAGCTTTCTTT
abundance: -; v_gene: TRBV21-1; j_gene: TRBJ1-5; d_gene: -; CDR3aa: CASRILDRGNQPQHF; CDR3nt: TGTGCCAGCAGGATTTTGGACAGGGGCAATCAGCCCCAGCATTTT
abundance: once; v_gene: TRBV19; j_gene: TRBJ2-4; d_gene: TRBD1; CDR3aa: CASSTGQGAGGKNIQYF; CDR3nt: TGTGCCAGTAGTACGGGACAGGGGGCCGGTGGCAAAAACATTCAGTACTTC
abundance: -; v_gene: TRBV30; j_gene: TRBJ1-1; d_gene: TRBD1; CDR3aa: CAWRGTGGTEAFF; CDR3nt: TGTGCCTGGAGGGGGACAGGGGGCACTGAAGCTTTCTTT
abundance: -; v_gene: TRBV7-3; j_gene: TRBJ1-1; d_gene: -; CDR3aa: CASSANRGGFGTEAFF; CDR3nt: TGTGCCAGCAGCGCCAACCGGGGGGGCTTTGGCACTGAAGCTTTCTTT
abundance: -; v_gene: TRBV19; j_gene: TRBJ1-2; d_gene: -; CDR3aa: CASSIIEGRRYGYTF; CDR3nt: TGTGCCAGTAGTATAATCGAAGGGAGGAGGTATGGCTACACCTTC
abundance: -; v_gene: TRBV3-1/TRBV3-2; j_gene: TRBJ2-7; d_gene: TRBD2; CDR3aa: CASSRLADTYEQYF; CDR3nt: TGTGCCAGCAGCCGACTAGCGGATACCTACGAGCAGTACTTC
abundance: -; v_gene: TRBV23-1; j_gene: TRBJ2-5; d_gene: TRBD1; CDR3aa: CASKGQGKETQYF; CDR3nt: TGCGCCAGCAAAGGACAGGGAAAAGAGACCCAGTACTTC
abundance: -; v_gene: TRBV6-1; j_gene: TRBJ1-1; d_gene: -; CDR3aa: CASSEGGLKTEAFF; CDR3nt: TGTGCCAGCAGTGAAGGCGGGTTGAAAACTGAAGCTTTCTTT
abundance: -; v_gene: TRBV4-1; j_gene: TRBJ2-7; d_gene: -; CDR3aa: CASSQDQRAPGLTDEQYF; CDR3nt: TGCGCCAGCAGCCAAGATCAGAGGGCCCCTGGCCTAACCGACGAGCAGTACTTC
abundance: -; v_gene: TRBV6-1; j_gene: TRBJ2-7; d_gene: -; CDR3aa: CASSETTHEQYF; CDR3nt: TGTGCCAGCAGTGAGACTACCCACGAGCAGTACTTC
abundance: -; v_gene: TRBV27; j_gene: TRBJ1-2; d_gene: -; CDR3aa: CASSHVRGRDGFLWGYTF; CDR3nt: TGTGCCAGCAGCCACGTCCGCGGCAGAGACGGGTTCCTATGGGGCTACACCTTC
abundance: -; v_gene: TRBV7-8; j_gene: TRBJ1-1; d_gene: TRBD1; CDR3aa: CASSLDGQGDTEAFF; CDR3nt: TGTGCCAGCAGCTTAGACGGACAGGGGGACACTGAAGCTTTCTTT
abundance: -; v_gene: TRBV6-5; j_gene: TRBJ1-2; d_gene: -; CDR3aa: CASSYSLPPGIYGYTF; CDR3nt: TGTGCCAGCAGTTACTCCTTACCTCCAGGGATTTATGGCTACACCTTC
abundance: -; v_gene: TRBV19; j_gene: TRBJ1-1; d_gene: -; CDR3aa: CASSIEPGGKAFF; CDR3nt: TGTGCCAGTAGTATCGAGCCGGGAGGTAAAGCTTTCTTT
abundance: -; v_gene: TRBV3-1/TRBV3-2; j_gene: TRBJ2-3; d_gene: -; CDR3aa: CASSFLAPYTDTQYF; CDR3nt: TGTGCCAGCAGCTTCCTAGCCCCCTACACAGATACGCAGTATTTT
abundance: -; v_gene: TRBV28; j_gene: TRBJ1-1; d_gene: -; CDR3aa: CASSLVQMNTEAFF; CDR3nt: TGTGCCAGCAGTTTGGTCCAGATGAACACTGAAGCTTTCTTT
abundance: -; v_gene: TRBV5-1; j_gene: TRBJ1-2; d_gene: -; CDR3aa: CASSFTVDYGYTF; CDR3nt: TGCGCCAGCAGCTTCACAGTAGACTATGGCTACACCTTC
abundance: once; v_gene: TRBV27; j_gene: TRBJ1-3; d_gene: TRBD1; CDR3aa: CASSLGQGDDGNTIYF; CDR3nt: TGTGCCAGCAGTTTAGGACAGGGGGACGATGGAAACACCATATATTTT
abundance: -; v_gene: TRBV28; j_gene: TRBJ1-2; d_gene: TRBD1; CDR3aa: CAGQDRAIGYTF; CDR3nt: TGTGCCGGACAGGACAGGGCTATCGGCTACACCTTC
abundance: -; v_gene: TRBV5-1; j_gene: TRBJ2-7; d_gene: -; CDR3aa: CASSPDRNLYEQYF; CDR3nt: TGCGCCAGCAGCCCTGACAGGAACCTCTACGAGCAGTACTTC
abundance: -; v_gene: TRBV12-3/TRBV12-4; j_gene: TRBJ2-7; d_gene: TRBD2; CDR3aa: CASSPGLAYEQYF; CDR3nt: TGTGCCAGCAGTCCGGGACTAGCCTACGAGCAGTACTTC
abundance: -; v_gene: TRBV11-3; j_gene: TRBJ2-1; d_gene: -; CDR3aa: CASSLDGGVYNEQFF; CDR3nt: TGTGCCAGCAGCTTAGACGGCGGAGTCTACAATGAGCAGTTCTTC
abundance: -; v_gene: TRBV7-8; j_gene: TRBJ2-4; d_gene: TRBD2; CDR3aa: CASSPRILNPGLAGGRAKNIQYF; CDR3nt: TGTGCCAGCAGCCCCCGAATCCTTAATCCGGGACTAGCGGGAGGGAGGGCCAAAAACATTCAGTACTTC
abundance: once; v_gene: TRBV4-1; j_gene: TRBJ2-2; d_gene: TRBD1; CDR3aa: CASSREGQGATYTGELFF; CDR3nt: TGCGCCAGCAGCCGGGAGGGACAGGGGGCGACTTACACCGGGGAGCTGTTTTTT
abundance: -; v_gene: TRBV2; j_gene: TRBJ1-1; d_gene: -; CDR3aa: CASSDRVNTEAFF; CDR3nt: TGTGCCAGCAGTGATCGGGTGAACACTGAAGCTTTCTTT
abundance: once; v_gene: TRBV29-1; j_gene: TRBJ2-1; d_gene: TRBD1; CDR3aa: CSVDRGGGNEQFF; CDR3nt: TGCAGCGTTGATAGAGGGGGCGGGAATGAGCAGTTCTTC